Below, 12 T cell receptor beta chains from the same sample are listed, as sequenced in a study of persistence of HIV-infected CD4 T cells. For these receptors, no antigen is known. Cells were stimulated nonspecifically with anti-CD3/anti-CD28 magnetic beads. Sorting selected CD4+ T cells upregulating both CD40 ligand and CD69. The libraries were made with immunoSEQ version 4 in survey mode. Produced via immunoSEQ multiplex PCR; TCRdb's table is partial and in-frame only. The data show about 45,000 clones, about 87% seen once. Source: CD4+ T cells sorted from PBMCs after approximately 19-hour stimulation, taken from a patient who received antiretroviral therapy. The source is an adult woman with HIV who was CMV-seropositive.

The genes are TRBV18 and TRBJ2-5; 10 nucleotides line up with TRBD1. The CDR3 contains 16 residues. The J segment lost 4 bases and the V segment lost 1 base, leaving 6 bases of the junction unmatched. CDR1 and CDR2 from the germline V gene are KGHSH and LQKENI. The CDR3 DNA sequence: TGTGCCAGCTCACCACTAACGCGGACAGGGGGAGAGACCCAGTACTTC. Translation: CASSPLTRTGGETQYF.

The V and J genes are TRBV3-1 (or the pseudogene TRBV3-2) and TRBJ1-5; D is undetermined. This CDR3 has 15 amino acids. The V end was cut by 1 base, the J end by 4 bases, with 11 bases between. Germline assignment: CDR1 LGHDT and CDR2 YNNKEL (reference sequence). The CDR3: CASSQAAVNNQPQHF. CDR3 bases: TGTGCCAGCAGCCAAGCCGCCGTAAATAATCAGCCCCAGCATTTT.

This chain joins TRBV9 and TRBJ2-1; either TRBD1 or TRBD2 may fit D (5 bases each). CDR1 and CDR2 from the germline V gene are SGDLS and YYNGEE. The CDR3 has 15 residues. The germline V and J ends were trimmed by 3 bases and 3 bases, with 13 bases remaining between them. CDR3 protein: CASSAMGRFYNEQFF. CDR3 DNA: TGTGCCAGCAGCGCCATGGGACGATTCTACAATGAGCAGTTCTTC.

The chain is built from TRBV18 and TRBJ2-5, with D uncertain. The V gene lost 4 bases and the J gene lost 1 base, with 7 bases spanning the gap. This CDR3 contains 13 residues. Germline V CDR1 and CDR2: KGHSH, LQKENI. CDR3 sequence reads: CASSRSGQETQYF. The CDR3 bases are TGTGCCAGCTCACGATCGGGCCAAGAGACCCAGTACTTC.

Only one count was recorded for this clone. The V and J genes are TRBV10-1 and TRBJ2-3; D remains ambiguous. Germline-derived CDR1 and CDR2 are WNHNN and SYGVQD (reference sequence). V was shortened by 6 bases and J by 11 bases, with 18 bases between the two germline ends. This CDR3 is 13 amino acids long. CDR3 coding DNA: TGCGCCAGCAGCGAGGTAGTGATTGGTAGGCAGTATTTT. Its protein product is CASSEVVIGRQYF.

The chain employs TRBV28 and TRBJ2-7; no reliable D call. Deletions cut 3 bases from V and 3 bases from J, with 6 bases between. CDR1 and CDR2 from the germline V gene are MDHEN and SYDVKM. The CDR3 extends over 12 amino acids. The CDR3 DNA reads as TGTGCCAGCAGTTTCCAAAACTACGAGCAGTACTTC. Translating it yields CASSFQNYEQYF.

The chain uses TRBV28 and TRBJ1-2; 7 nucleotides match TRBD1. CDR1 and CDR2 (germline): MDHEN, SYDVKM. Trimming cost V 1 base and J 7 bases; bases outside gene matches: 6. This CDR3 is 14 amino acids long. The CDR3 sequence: CASSLSDRDGGYTF. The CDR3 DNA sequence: TGTGCCAGCAGTTTATCCGACAGGGATGGTGGCTACACCTTC.

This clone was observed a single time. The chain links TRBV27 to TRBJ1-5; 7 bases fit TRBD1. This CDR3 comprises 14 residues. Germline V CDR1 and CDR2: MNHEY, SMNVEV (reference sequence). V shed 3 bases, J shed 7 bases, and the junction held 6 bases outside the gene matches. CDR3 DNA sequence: TGTGCCAGCAGTTTCACAGGGGTAGGGCAGCCCCAGCATTTT. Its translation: CASSFTGVGQPQHF.

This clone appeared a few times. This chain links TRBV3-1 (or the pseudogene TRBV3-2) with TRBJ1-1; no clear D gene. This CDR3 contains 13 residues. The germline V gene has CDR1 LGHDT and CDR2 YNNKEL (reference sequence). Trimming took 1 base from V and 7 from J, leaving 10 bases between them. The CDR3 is CASSQVAGLEAFF. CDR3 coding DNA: TGTGCCAGCAGCCAAGTCGCGGGCCTTGAAGCTTTCTTT.

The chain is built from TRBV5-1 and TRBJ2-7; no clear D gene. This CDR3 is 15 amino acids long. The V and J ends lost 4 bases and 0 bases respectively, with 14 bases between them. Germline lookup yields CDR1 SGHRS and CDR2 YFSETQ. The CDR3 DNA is TGCGCCAGCAGCCCTCCCTTAGGTGGCTCCTACGAGCAGTACTTC. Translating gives CASSPPLGGSYEQYF.

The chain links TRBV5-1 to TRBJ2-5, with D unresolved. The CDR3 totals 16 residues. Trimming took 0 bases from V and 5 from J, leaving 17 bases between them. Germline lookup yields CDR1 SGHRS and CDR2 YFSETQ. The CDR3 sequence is CASSLALEPRFETQYF. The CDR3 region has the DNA TGCGCCAGCAGCTTGGCCTTGGAGCCCCGGTTCGAGACCCAGTACTTC.

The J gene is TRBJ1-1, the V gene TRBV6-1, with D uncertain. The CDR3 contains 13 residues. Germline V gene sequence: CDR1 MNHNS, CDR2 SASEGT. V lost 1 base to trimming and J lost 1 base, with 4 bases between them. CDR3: CASSEGRNTEAFF. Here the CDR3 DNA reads TGTGCCAGCAGTGAAGGGAGGAACACTGAAGCTTTCTTT.